This T cell receptor beta chain came from a study of spatial heterogeneity in lung cancer. About the research overall: The donors were approximately 70 patients with non-small cell lung cancer that was early-stage and untreated. The mean occurrence of each unique TCR and UMI combination in raw reads exceeded eight. PBMC samples from follow-up, when available, were sequenced at a median of roughly two years post-resection. General study results and limits: Resection blood, more than follow-up blood, showed ubiquitous expanded tumor TCRs.

Regarding time point: blood at routine non-recurrence follow-up after resection. Each CDR3 protein gets one entry after TCRdb re-called the 5' RACE reads with MiXCR. This table has 110,000 or so distinct CDR3 sequences, 11% appearing once. This clonotype was observed a handful of times. The antigen remains unidentified. Germline CDR1 reads SGHDN; CDR2 reads FVKESK. Trimming left V 5 bases short and J 2 bases short, with 16 bases between. There are 16 residues in the CDR3. Sequencing was performed on PBMCs, taken at follow-up. This clonotype was obtained from a female donor with early-stage non-small cell lung cancer. The J gene is TRBJ2-1, the V gene TRBV14; no clear D gene. This CDR3 reads CASSRVGQAAYNEQFF. The CDR3, as DNA: TGTGCCAGCAGCAGGGTAGGCCAGGCGGCCTACAATGAGCAGTTCTTC.